The 15 T cell receptor beta chains below all came from one sample that was sequenced in a study of control samples from healthy donors and cancer patients. The data were produced by immunoSEQ multiplex PCR, yet TCRdb's version contains in-frame clones alone and is incomplete. The data show roughly 150,000 clones, about 93% seen once. Sequencing used blood. Every receptor here comes from a man aged 50-60 years in good health.

This rearrangement joins TRBV5-5 to TRBJ2-1, with TRBD1 matching 9 bases. The CDR3 spans 14 residues. Germline V gene data show CDR1 as SGHKS and CDR2 as YYEKEE (reference sequence). Trimming took 4 bases from V and 7 from J; bases not matched to a gene: 6. DNA of the CDR3: TGTGCCAGCAGCGCGGGACAGGGAAGTAATGAGCAGTTCTTC. Its translation is CASSAGQGSNEQFF.

V is TRBV5-6 and J is TRBJ1-3, with a weak D call TRBD1 (6 bases). The V gene's germline CDR1 is SGHDT and CDR2 YYEEEE. The CDR3 covers 16 residues. Deletions cut 1 base from V and 6 bases from J, with 17 bases between. DNA of the CDR3: TGTGCCAGCAGCTTGTCGGGGGCTCAGACTGAAAACACCATATATTTT. Translating it yields CASSLSGAQTENTIYF.

The chain couples TRBV5-1 to TRBJ2-7; 7 nucleotides line up with TRBD1. CDR1 and CDR2 (germline): SGHRS, YFSETQ. With 4 bases clipped from V and 3 bases from J, the junction kept 7 bases outside the gene matches. There are 14 residues in the CDR3. The CDR3 DNA reads TGCGCCAGCAGCCCCGGGCCAGGGGGCTACGAGCAGTACTTC. Protein product: CASSPGPGGYEQYF.

The genes are TRBV28 and TRBJ1-5, with 7 bases fitting TRBD1. The CDR3 length is 18 residues. The V gene end was trimmed by 6 bases and the J gene end by 2 bases; junction bases not matched to a gene: 16. Germline values: CDR1 MDHEN, CDR2 SYDVKM. The CDR3 is CASSSTGLGAGGNQPQHF. The CDR3 DNA reads TGTGCCAGCAGCTCGACAGGGCTCGGTGCGGGGGGCAATCAGCCCCAGCATTTT.

V gene TRBV18 combines with J gene TRBJ2-1, with TRBD2 matching 15 bases. Trimming cost V 3 bases and J 6 bases; bases outside gene matches: 6. Germline V CDR1 and CDR2: KGHSH, LQKENI. This CDR3 region has 17 residues. CDR3 in amino acids: CASSPGLAGGPFNEQFF. As DNA, the CDR3 is TGTGCCAGCTCACCTGGACTAGCGGGAGGGCCTTTCAATGAGCAGTTCTTC.

The chain is built from TRBV9 and TRBJ2-1; 7 nucleotides align to TRBD1. The germline CDR1 and CDR2 sequences are SGDLS and YYNGEE. V lost 4 bases and J lost 0; bases outside the gene matches: 4. CDR3 size: 15 residues. In DNA, the CDR3 is TGTGCCAGCAGCCAGACAGGGTCCTCCTACAATGAGCAGTTCTTC. It codes for CASSQTGSSYNEQFF.

V is TRBV11-3 and J is TRBJ2-1, with TRBD2 identical over 7 bases. The CDR3 loop spans 17 amino acids. V gave up 0 bases and J gave up 0 bases; unmatched junction bases: 5. CDR1 is SGHNT, CDR2 YENEEA, per germline. The CDR3 region has the DNA TGTGCCAGCAGCTTAGAGGGCGGGAGTAACTCCTACAATGAGCAGTTCTTC. This sequence encodes CASSLEGGSNSYNEQFF.

The CDR3 coding sequence is TGCGCCAGCAGCTCTCGACAGAACCAGAACACCGGGGAGCTGTTTTTT. Translation gives CASSSRQNQNTGELFF. The chain employs TRBV5-1 and TRBJ2-2; D is possibly TRBD1 (5 bases). V was pared by 3 bases and J by 1 base, with 13 bases between. The germline CDR1 and CDR2 sequences are SGHRS and YFSETQ. This CDR3 comprises 16 residues.

The chain links TRBV4-1 to TRBJ2-7; D gene uncertain. This CDR3 has 16 amino acids. Trimming stripped 0 bases from V and 4 bases from J, with 16 bases between. Per the germline V gene, CDR1 is MGHRA and CDR2 is YSYEKL. For the CDR3, the DNA is TGCGCCAGCAGCCAAGATTCTTCGGCTAGTCAATACGAGCAGTACTTC. It yields the protein CASSQDSSASQYEQYF.

This chain joins TRBV28 and TRBJ1-5; D is undetermined. V dropped 3 bases and J dropped 2 bases, with 14 bases sitting between them. The CDR3 has 16 residues. The germline gives CDR1 MDHEN, CDR2 SYDVKM. The CDR3 loop is CASSFKSAWGNQPQHF. CDR3 sequence (DNA): TGTGCCAGCAGTTTCAAGTCAGCCTGGGGCAATCAGCCCCAGCATTTT.

The genes are TRBV10-3 and TRBJ2-1; 10 nucleotides match TRBD2. This CDR3 spans 18 amino acids. V lost 4 bases, J lost 0 bases, and 9 bases stayed unmatched. The germline V gene encodes CDR1 ENHRY and CDR2 SYGVKD. CDR3 nucleotide sequence: TGTGCCATCAGTGTTACCCATAGCGGGAGGTCCTCCTACAATGAGCAGTTCTTC. Translated, it gives CAISVTHSGRSSYNEQFF.

J is TRBJ1-5 and V is TRBV19; D unclear. This CDR3 has 15 amino acids. CDR1 and CDR2 (germline): LNHDA, SQIVND (reference sequence). Trimming removed 6 bases at V and 3 bases at J, with 15 bases between. CDR3 nucleotides: TGTGCCAGTAGACCGGGCCAGGCCCCCAATCAGCCCCAGCATTTT. It yields the protein CASRPGQAPNQPQHF.

The chain recombines TRBV19 with TRBJ1-1; 10 nucleotides line up with TRBD1. V was clipped by 3 bases and J by 4 bases; unmatched bases: 2. From germline, CDR1 is LNHDA and CDR2 SQIVND (reference sequence). This CDR3 is 14 amino acids long. This CDR3 is CASSMDRGATEAFF. CDR3 bases: TGTGCCAGTAGTATGGACAGGGGGGCCACTGAAGCTTTCTTT.

This chain uses TRBV27 with TRBJ1-5; D call uncertain. The CDR3 loop spans 14 amino acids. CDR1 and CDR2 from the germline V gene are MNHEY and SMNVEV (reference sequence). With 11 bases removed from V and 0 bases from J, the gap between germline ends came to 14 bases. This CDR3 reads CAARDSDSNQPQHF. CDR3 DNA: TGTGCCGCCCGCGATAGCGATAGCAATCAGCCCCAGCATTTT.

The V gene is TRBV6-1, the J gene TRBJ2-7, with D unclear. The germline V and J ends were trimmed by 2 bases and 3 bases, with 11 bases remaining between them. CDR3 length: 14 amino acids. Germline assignment: CDR1 MNHNS and CDR2 SASEGT. CDR3: CASSETASIYEQYF. The CDR3 coding sequence is TGTGCCAGCAGTGAAACCGCTTCCATCTACGAGCAGTACTTC.